This T cell receptor beta chain originates from a study of blood T cell repertoires in COVID-19. About the study: There were acute and convalescent COVID-19 samples, and they came from the United States, Italy and Spain. Sample material is recorded as cDNA or gDNA derived from T cells, B-cell-depleted T cells, or PBMCs.

In the source study's methods: From reference gene primer amplification, estimates of nucleated cell counts were derived. The method was immunoSEQ multiplex PCR; TCRdb's version includes in-frame clones alone and lacks a portion of them. The V and J calls and clone size were taken over from that table, and D and trimming were inferred from the DNA. The sample holds roughly 120,000 clones, 87% seen once. Trimming took off 5 bases at V and 6 bases at J, with 11 bases between the two ends. Germline CDR1 MNHNY, CDR2 SVGAGI (reference sequence). This CDR3 is built from 14 residues. The sequencing sample was made of peripheral blood. The origin of this receptor is a human donor in a cohort sampled during active COVID-19. The genes are TRBV6-6 and TRBJ1-6, with a tentative D call TRBD1 (5 bases). In DNA, the CDR3 is TGTGCCAGCAGTCCAGGGAGGAGTAATTCACCCCTCCACTTT. Protein product: CASSPGRSNSPLHF.